Listed here are 18 T cell receptor beta chains from one sample, sequenced in a study of T cells after yellow fever vaccination. TCRdb ran MiXCR on the 5' RACE reads and lists one entry per CDR3 protein. The sample has about 580,000 distinct CDR3 sequences, about a sixth seen once. The sample was PBMCs, taken 5 to 6 days after the first yellow fever vaccination. These receptors all stem from a man aged 18-30 years who received the YFV17D yellow fever vaccine.

This clonotype was counted once. This chain links TRBV7-2 with TRBJ2-3, with 8 bases identical to TRBD2. The CDR3 covers 16 residues. J gave up 2 bases and V 1 base, and 5 bases lay outside the gene matches. CDR1 is SGHTA and CDR2 is FQGNSA in the germline V gene. CDR3 sequence reads: CASSLDARGATDTQYF. The CDR3 DNA sequence: TGTGCCAGCAGCTTAGACGCGCGGGGGGCCACAGATACGCAGTATTTT. Full variable domain (remainder filled in from reference TRBV7-2 and TRBJ2-3): GAGVSQSPSNKVTEKGKDVELRCDPISGHTALYWYRQSLGQGLEFLIYFQGNSAPDKSGLPSDRFSAERTGGSVSTLTIQRTQQEDSAVYLCASSLDARGATDTQYFGPGTRLTVL.

This clonotype was seen repeatedly, ten times or more. CDR3 sequence reads: CASSPWTENTEAFF. CDR3 nucleotide sequence: TGTGCCAGCAGTCCATGGACAGAGAACACTGAAGCTTTCTTT. The V gene is TRBV12-3 or TRBV12-4, the J gene TRBJ1-1; D possibly corresponds to TRBD1 (6 bases). Trimming took off 5 bases at V and 1 base at J, with 11 bases between the two ends. The CDR3 is made up of 14 amino acids.

Only a few counts were recorded for this clonotype. CDR3 sequence reads: CASSRHVVTGMNTEAFF. CDR3 nucleotide sequence: TGCGCCAGCAGTCGTCATGTCGTGACAGGGATGAACACTGAAGCTTTCTTT. The chain carries TRBV10-2 and TRBJ1-1; 7 bases map to TRBD1. The CDR3 covers 17 residues. Germline CDR1 reads WSHSY; CDR2 reads SAAADI. V was clipped by 5 bases and J by 0 bases; unmatched bases: 12.

The chain carries TRBV2 and TRBJ2-7; perhaps TRBD1 as D (5 bases). The CDR3 runs 14 residues. Between the trimmed V and J ends, which lost 6 bases and 6 bases, there was a span of 18 bases. Looked up from germline, CDR1 is SNHLY and CDR2 is FYNNEI. In nucleotides, the CDR3 is TGTGCCAGCAGCATTGGCCAGGGTTTTGTCGAGCAGTACGTC. Translated, it gives CASSIGQGFVEQYV.

The chain uses TRBV20-1 and TRBJ1-6; D may be TRBD1 (5 bases). CDR1 and CDR2 from the germline V gene are DFQATT and SNEGSKA (reference sequence). V was cut by 0 bases and J by 6 bases, with 15 bases left in between. This CDR3 comprises 16 residues. In DNA form, the CDR3 reads TGCAGTGCTAGAGATCCGGGCAGGGACGGTAATTCACCCCTCCACTTT. Translated, it gives CSARDPGRDGNSPLHF.

The gene calls are TRBV28 and TRBJ2-5, with 7 bases fitting TRBD2. J lost 3 bases, V lost 8 bases, and 15 bases had no gene match. Germline-derived CDR1 and CDR2 are MDHEN and SYDVKM. The CDR3 runs to 16 residues. The CDR3 sequence is CASVLSGASTEETQYF. CDR3 sequence (DNA): TGTGCCAGCGTCCTAAGCGGGGCCAGCACGGAAGAGACCCAGTACTTC.

The chain is built from TRBV6-5 and TRBJ1-5; tentative D call: TRBD1 (6 bases). This CDR3 region has 17 residues. Germline values: CDR1 MNHEY, CDR2 SVGAGI. Trimming stripped 3 bases from V and 0 bases from J, with 15 bases between. As DNA, the CDR3 is TGTGCCAGCAGTTATATGTTGGGGGCGGATAGCAATCAGCCCCAGCATTTT. Its translation is CASSYMLGADSNQPQHF.

V is TRBV7-2 and J is TRBJ1-1; perhaps TRBD1 as D (6 bases). This CDR3 is 12 amino acids long. The germline gives CDR1 SGHTA, CDR2 FQGNSA. V was pared by 4 bases and J by 5 bases, with 8 bases between. The CDR3 loop reads CASSWRGTEAFF. The CDR3 coding sequence is TGTGCCAGCAGCTGGAGGGGGACTGAAGCTTTCTTT.

This clonotype was found a few times. The chain carries TRBV4-1 and TRBJ2-2; possibly TRBD1 or TRBD2 for D (6 bases each). Between the trimmed V and J ends, which lost 1 base and 0 bases, there was a span of 12 bases. This CDR3 contains 17 residues. Germline values: CDR1 MGHRA, CDR2 YSYEKL. CDR3 DNA sequence: TGCGCCAGCAGCCAAGTGGTGGGGGGCACGAACACCGGGGAGCTGTTTTTT. This codes for CASSQVVGGTNTGELFF.

V is TRBV15 and J is TRBJ1-1; TRBD1 might be the D (5 bases). Germline CDR1 and CDR2: LNHNV and YYDKDF (reference sequence). CDR3 length equals 14 residues. Trimming took off 5 bases at V and 5 bases at J, with 15 bases between the two ends. The DNA for the CDR3 is TGTGCCACCAGCCCTGGCAGGGTCGGGACTGAAGCTTTCTTT. Its protein is CATSPGRVGTEAFF.

This chain links TRBV20-1 with TRBJ1-2; 7 bases agree with TRBD1. The germline V gene has CDR1 DFQATT and CDR2 SNEGSKA (reference sequence). The V and J ends lost 5 bases and 7 bases, in that order; junction bases with no gene match: 13. This CDR3 has 14 amino acids. The CDR3 region has the DNA TGCAGTGCTGGCGAAGGTTTAGGGGGCCCTGGCTACACCTTC. Protein: CSAGEGLGGPGYTF.

This clonotype was observed a few times. V is TRBV10-1 and J is TRBJ2-3, with 12 bases aligning to TRBD1. Germline CDR1 reads WNHNN; CDR2 reads SYGVQD (reference sequence). V trimming: 5 bases; J trimming: 3 bases; junction bases outside the gene matches: 3. CDR3 length: 15 amino acids. The CDR3 DNA reads as TGCGCCAGCAGTAGGGACAGGGGGCATACAGATACGCAGTATTTT. It specifies CASSRDRGHTDTQYF.

The chain is built from TRBV11-2 and TRBJ1-1, with D unclear. Deletions cut 5 bases from V and 1 base from J, with 17 bases between. Germline lookup yields CDR1 SGHAT and CDR2 FQNNGV. The CDR3 sequence is 16 residues long. This CDR3 is CASSHRPTGGNTEAFF. The CDR3 DNA reads TGTGCCAGCAGCCACCGCCCCACTGGAGGGAACACTGAAGCTTTCTTT. Full variable domain (rest looked up from reference TRBV11-2 and TRBJ1-1): EAGVAQSPRYKIIEKRQSVAFWCNPISGHATLYWYQQILGQGPKLLIQFQNNGVVDDSQLPKDRFSAERLKGVDSTLKIQPAKLEDSAVYLCASSHRPTGGNTEAFFGQGTRLTVV.

The chain is built from TRBV20-1 and TRBJ2-5; 7 positions match TRBD2. Germline V gene lookup returns CDR1 DFQATT and CDR2 SNEGSKA (reference sequence). The CDR3 totals 14 residues. Trimming cost V 0 bases and J 2 bases; bases outside gene matches: 3. The CDR3 coding sequence is TGCAGTGCTAGAGATTCTAGCGGACAAGAGACCCAGTACTTC. Amino acids: CSARDSSGQETQYF.

This clonotype was observed a handful of times. The chain recombines TRBV5-1 with TRBJ1-2; D is unresolved. The length of the CDR3 is 12 residues. Germline-derived CDR1 and CDR2 are SGHRS and YFSETQ. V was trimmed by 2 bases and J by 8 bases, leaving 10 bases between them. CDR3 bases: TGCGCCAGCAGCTTAGGGTTACAGGGCTACACCTTC. Translation gives CASSLGLQGYTF.

This chain joins TRBV7-2 and TRBJ2-5; D is perhaps TRBD1 (6 bases). CDR1 SGHTA and CDR2 FQGNSA come from the germline V gene. This CDR3 has 13 amino acids. V was shortened by 6 bases and J by 5 bases, with 13 bases between the two germline ends. The CDR3 here is CASRNREGETQYF. The CDR3, as DNA: TGTGCCAGCAGAAACAGGGAAGGGGAGACCCAGTACTTC.

This clonotype was seen a few times. The CDR3 spells CASSLVALAGGFTDTQYF. The CDR3 coding sequence is TGTGCCAGCAGCTTAGTAGCGTTAGCGGGGGGATTCACAGATACGCAGTATTTT. V usage is TRBV11-2 and J usage is TRBJ2-3, with 10 bases lining up with TRBD2. This CDR3 is built from 18 residues. Trimming removed 1 base from V and 2 bases from J; junction bases left unmatched: 9. Germline V CDR1 and CDR2: SGHAT, FQNNGV.

This sequence joins TRBV24-1 and TRBJ2-7; TRBD1 might be the D (6 bases). The CDR3 extends over 13 amino acids. The germline gives CDR1 KGHDR, CDR2 SFDVKD. Trimming took 9 bases from V and 2 from J, leaving 13 bases between them. CDR3: CATGSTGTYEQYF. The CDR3, as DNA: TGTGCCACCGGGTCGACAGGTACCTACGAGCAGTACTTC.